A selection of T cell receptor beta chains follows, all from one sample in a study of shared clonotypes between healthy human individuals. Assay used: immunoSEQ multiplex PCR; TCRdb lists only in-frame clones, some missing. This table has around 720,000 clones, approximately 73% appearing once. Source material: memory CD4+ T cells sorted from blood. Source of these receptors: a woman aged 25 to 39 in good health. The CDR3 runs from the conserved cysteine through the conserved F or W. D genes are given only for firm matches. Some rows mark clone size as missing; the rest say once, few, many or name a class of expanded clone.

v_gene	abundance	j_gene	d_gene	CDR3aa	CDR3nt
TRBV25-1	NA	TRBJ2-5	TRBD2	CASSASTSGRAGTQYF	TGTGCCAGCAGTGCCTCGACTAGCGGGAGGGCCGGGACCCAGTACTTC
TRBV19	NA	TRBJ1-3	NA	CASSSSGVSGNTIYF	TGTGCCAGTAGTTCCTCCGGTGTCTCTGGAAACACCATATATTTT
TRBV5-4	once	TRBJ2-7	NA	CASSSPGPDYEQYF	TGTGCCAGCAGCTCCCCGGGACCTGACTACGAGCAGTACTTC
TRBV30	NA	TRBJ1-2	NA	CAWASEGYGYTF	TGTGCCTGGGCCTCCGAAGGCTATGGCTACACCTTC
TRBV28	NA	TRBJ2-7	TRBD2	CASSGSGRTDEQYF	TGTGCCAGCAGTGGTAGCGGGAGGACTGACGAGCAGTACTTC
TRBV5-1	NA	TRBJ2-3	TRBD1	CASSQGNAQGDTQYF	TGCGCCAGCAGCCAGGGAAATGCACAGGGGGATACGCAGTATTTT
TRBV7-9	many	TRBJ1-1	NA	CASRSATGMNTEAFF	TGTGCCAGCAGATCAGCGACAGGCATGAACACTGAAGCTTTCTTT
TRBV5-4	NA	TRBJ2-7	NA	CASSSNYEQYF	TGTGCCAGCAGCTCCAATTACGAGCAGTACTTC
TRBV5-1	NA	TRBJ2-5	TRBD1	CASSLRQGNEGQYF	TGCGCCAGCAGCTTGCGACAGGGAAATGAGGGCCAGTACTTC
TRBV29-1	NA	TRBJ2-4	NA	CSVGTGRYF	TGCAGCGTTGGCACAGGGCGGTACTTC
TRBV7-9	once	TRBJ1-3	TRBD1	CASSTRTGGNTIYF	TGTGCCAGCAGCACTAGGACAGGGGGAAACACCATATATTTT
TRBV6-1	NA	TRBJ1-5	TRBD1	CASSEQGDQPQHF	TGTGCCAGCAGTGAACAGGGGGATCAGCCCCAGCATTTT
TRBV5-1	NA	TRBJ2-1	TRBD2	CASSLAGLAGVAEQFF	TGCGCCAGCAGCTTGGCCGGGCTAGCGGGAGTGGCTGAGCAGTTCTTC
TRBV7-7	NA	TRBJ2-7	TRBD1	CASSTRQGPSYEQYF	TGTGCCAGCAGCACCCGACAGGGGCCCTCCTACGAGCAGTACTTC
TRBV27	NA	TRBJ1-5	NA	CASSDDRRRHF	TGTGCCAGCAGCGACGACAGGCGAAGGCATTTT
TRBV19	NA	TRBJ2-7	TRBD1	CASSRQGPYEQYF	TGTGCCAGTAGTCGACAGGGGCCCTACGAGCAGTACTTC
TRBV2	NA	TRBJ1-4	TRBD1	CASSLDRQNEKLFF	TGTGCCAGCAGTTTGGACAGGCAAAATGAAAAACTGTTTTTT
TRBV4-2	NA	TRBJ2-7	NA	CASSPYAADPGEQYF	TGTGCCAGCAGCCCCTACGCCGCCGACCCTGGGGAGCAGTACTTC
TRBV19	NA	TRBJ1-1	NA	CASSIQSKTGEAFF	TGTGCCAGTAGTATTCAATCTAAAACAGGGGAAGCTTTCTTT
TRBV11-2	NA	TRBJ2-5	NA	CATSLGEETQYF	TGTGCCACAAGCCTAGGTGAAGAGACCCAGTACTTC
TRBV28	NA	TRBJ1-1	TRBD1	CASRTGGGGTEAFF	TGTGCCAGCAGAACAGGGGGCGGCGGCACTGAAGCTTTCTTT
TRBV12-5	NA	TRBJ2-3	NA	CASGLSQLADTQYF	TGTGCTAGTGGTTTGTCCCAGTTGGCAGATACGCAGTATTTT
TRBV7-9	few	TRBJ1-1	NA	CASSIDSELAEAFF	TGTGCCAGCAGCATCGACAGCGAGCTCGCTGAAGCTTTCTTT
TRBV19	few	TRBJ2-3	NA	CASSMGDHTDTQYF	TGTGCCAGTAGTATGGGGGACCACACAGATACGCAGTATTTT
TRBV28	NA	TRBJ1-2	TRBD1	CASGGPGQPLYGYTF	TGTGCCAGCGGAGGCCCGGGACAGCCTCTTTATGGCTACACCTTC
TRBV6-4	NA	TRBJ2-3	NA	CASSRDLADTQYF	TGTGCCAGCAGTAGGGACCTAGCTGATACGCAGTATTTT
TRBV15	NA	TRBJ2-5	TRBD2	CATSTSLASGWETQYF	TGTGCCACCAGCACGTCACTAGCGAGCGGATGGGAGACCCAGTACTTC
TRBV6-1	NA	TRBJ2-7	TRBD2	CASSAGTSGRDVEQYF	TGTGCCAGCAGTGCCGGGACTAGCGGGAGGGACGTCGAGCAGTACTTC
TRBV7-9	NA	TRBJ2-1	NA	CASSFGQGNEQFF	TGTGCCAGCAGCTTCGGGCAGGGAAATGAGCAGTTCTTC
TRBV4-1	NA	TRBJ2-5	NA	CASSQEVGGTTQYF	TGCGCCAGCAGCCAAGAGGTAGGCGGAACGACCCAGTACTTC
TRBV28	few	TRBJ1-5	TRBD1	CASYDRALPQHF	TGTGCCAGCTATGACAGGGCGCTGCCCCAGCATTTT
TRBV5-1	many	TRBJ1-1	NA	CASSPDRGGEGTEAFF	TGCGCCAGCAGCCCCGATAGGGGGGGAGAGGGCACTGAAGCTTTCTTT
TRBV2	many	TRBJ2-2	NA	CASSERLGSGTGELFF	TGTGCCAGCAGTGAGCGTTTGGGGTCTGGCACCGGGGAGCTGTTTTTT
TRBV2	NA	TRBJ2-5	NA	CASKGGTRGETQYF	TGTGCCAGCAAGGGAGGCACCCGTGGGGAGACCCAGTACTTC
TRBV27	NA	TRBJ1-4	NA	CASSLFPGNEKLFF	TGTGCCAGCAGTTTGTTCCCAGGGAATGAAAAACTGTTTTTT
TRBV4-2	many	TRBJ2-1	TRBD2	CASTLADYNEQFF	TGTGCCAGCACTCTAGCGGATTACAATGAGCAGTTCTTC
TRBV7-3	NA	TRBJ1-1	NA	CASSPGAANTEAFF	TGTGCCAGCAGCCCCGGGGCCGCGAACACTGAAGCTTTCTTT
TRBV4-1	few	TRBJ1-3	NA	CASSQGGGVSGNTIYF	TGCGCCAGCAGCCAAGGAGGCGGGGTCTCTGGAAACACCATATATTTT
TRBV15	NA	TRBJ1-5	NA	CATSRDGQSLSNQPQHF	TGTGCCACCAGCAGAGATGGGCAGTCCCTTAGCAATCAGCCCCAGCATTTT
TRBV28	NA	TRBJ2-5	NA	CASSFRRGVGETQYF	TGTGCCAGCAGTTTTCGCAGGGGGGTTGGGGAGACCCAGTACTTC
TRBV11-3	once	TRBJ2-7	NA	CASSLGTNYEQYF	TGTGCCAGCAGCTTAGGGACGAACTACGAGCAGTACTTC
TRBV30	few	TRBJ2-7	TRBD2	CATGLAGGFSYEQYF	TGTGCAACCGGACTAGCGGGAGGCTTCTCCTACGAGCAGTACTTC
TRBV6-1	NA	TRBJ2-7	TRBD1	CASRPTGSSYEQYF	TGTGCCAGCAGACCGACAGGGTCCTCCTACGAGCAGTACTTC
TRBV4-1	NA	TRBJ2-6	NA	CASSQSATRRGSGANVLTF	TGCGCCAGCAGCCAATCAGCCACTCGGCGGGGATCTGGGGCCAACGTCCTGACTTTC
TRBV6-5	NA	TRBJ2-5	NA	CASSYDGSRTQYF	TGTGCCAGCAGTTACGATGGCTCTCGGACCCAGTACTTC
TRBV10-1	NA	TRBJ2-1	NA	CASSENSGLGNEQFF	TGCGCCAGCAGTGAAAATAGCGGACTCGGTAATGAGCAGTTCTTC
TRBV10-3	NA	TRBJ2-5	TRBD2	CAIAWGLAEPTQYF	TGTGCCATCGCGTGGGGACTAGCGGAGCCGACCCAGTACTTC
TRBV6-5	many	TRBJ1-1	NA	CASSYSRGFTTEAFF	TGTGCCAGCAGTTATAGTAGGGGATTCACCACTGAAGCTTTCTTT
TRBV28	NA	TRBJ2-5	TRBD2	CASSSPGTRHRETQYF	TGTGCCAGCAGTTCCCCGGGGACTAGGCACAGGGAGACCCAGTACTTC
TRBV19	few	TRBJ1-2	TRBD1	CASSLDRGIYGYTF	TGTGCCAGTAGTCTGGACAGGGGAATTTATGGCTACACCTTC
TRBV11-2	few	TRBJ1-5	NA	CASSLDKGARPQHF	TGTGCCAGCAGCTTAGATAAAGGCGCGCGGCCCCAGCATTTT
TRBV20-1	NA	TRBJ1-5	NA	CSEACQPQHF	TGCAGTGAAGCTTGTCAGCCCCAGCATTTT
TRBV23-1	once	TRBJ1-2	TRBD1	CASKSVGQGGSGYTF	TGCGCCAGCAAATCGGTGGGACAGGGAGGGTCTGGCTACACCTTC
TRBV13	NA	TRBJ2-1	TRBD2	CASSLEGGLNNEQFF	TGTGCCAGCAGCTTAGAGGGAGGGCTAAACAATGAGCAGTTCTTC